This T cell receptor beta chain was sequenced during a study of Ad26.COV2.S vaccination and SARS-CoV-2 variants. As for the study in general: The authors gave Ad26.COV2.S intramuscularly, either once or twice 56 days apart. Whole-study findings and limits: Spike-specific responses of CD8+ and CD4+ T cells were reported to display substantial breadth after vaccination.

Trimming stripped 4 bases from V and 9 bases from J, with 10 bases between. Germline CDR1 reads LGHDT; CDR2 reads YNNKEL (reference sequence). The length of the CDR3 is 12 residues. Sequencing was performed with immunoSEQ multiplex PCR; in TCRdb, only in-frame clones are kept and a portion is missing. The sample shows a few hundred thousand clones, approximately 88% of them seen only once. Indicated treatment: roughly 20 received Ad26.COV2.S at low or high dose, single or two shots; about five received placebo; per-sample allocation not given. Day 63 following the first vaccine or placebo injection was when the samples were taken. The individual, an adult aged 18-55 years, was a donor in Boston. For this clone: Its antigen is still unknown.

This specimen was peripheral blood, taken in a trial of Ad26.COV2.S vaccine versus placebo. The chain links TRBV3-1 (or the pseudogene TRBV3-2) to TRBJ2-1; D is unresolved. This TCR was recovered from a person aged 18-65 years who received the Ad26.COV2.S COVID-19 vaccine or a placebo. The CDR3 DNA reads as TGTGCCAGCAGCCTGCCCATGGGTGAGCAGTTCTTC. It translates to CASSLPMGEQFF.